Detailed here is one T cell receptor (beta chain). Its antigen is not known. This sample is part of a study of early stage breast cancer tumors. Study background: Most invasive tumors, about 80% of the 16, were ER+/PR+/HER2-. The ER+/PR+/HER2- tumors included roughly eight ductal and a handful of lobular carcinomas. Samples were sequenced at around 10-fold average coverage. Overall study results and limits: Tumor and normal breast were distinguished via blood comparison in about 90% of the 16 patients.

The assay was immunoSEQ multiplex PCR, and TCRdb's table has in-frame clones only and misses some. The sample contains 23,000 or so clones, 65% to 75% of which appear only once. Trimming shortened V by 5 bases and J by 4 bases, and 17 bases separated the two germline ends. This CDR3 comprises 15 residues. The germline CDR1 and CDR2 sequences are SGHDT and YYEEEE. The sequence was collected from a person in their sixties or seventies with breast cancer. This chain joins TRBV5-6 and TRBJ2-3, with D possibly TRBD2 on 5 matching bases. Material for sequencing was breast tumor tissue. The DNA of the CDR3 is TGTGCCAGCAGTTCGGACCCGGGAAGTTCAGATACGCAGTATTTT. It is translated as CASSSDPGSSDTQYF.